Shown below are 32 T cell receptor beta chains from a single sample sequenced in a study of cytomegalovirus exposure and HLA in healthy donors. The PCR made use of 60 Vbeta and 13 Jbeta primers. Measured with immunoSEQ multiplex PCR; TCRdb has only the in-frame clones, and not every one. The sample carries 100,000 to 150,000 clones, less than 80% recorded once. Source material: PBMCs. All receptors come from a man in his forties in good health and CMV-seropositive.

The J gene is TRBJ1-5, the V gene TRBV6-4; D remains unclear. Trimming removed 3 bases at V and 2 bases at J, with 8 bases between. The CDR3 is 14 residues long. Germline-derived CDR1 and CDR2 are MRHNA and SNTAGT. CDR3 in DNA: TGTGCCAGCAGTGAATCTACAGGCAATCAGCCCCAGCATTTT. This encodes CASSESTGNQPQHF.

This clone was found a few times. The chain is built from TRBV19 and TRBJ1-4; 8 bases line up with TRBD1. The germline V gene encodes CDR1 LNHDA and CDR2 SQIVND (reference sequence). V shed 3 bases, J shed 5 bases, and the junction held 5 bases outside the gene matches. The CDR3 length is 15 residues. The CDR3 nucleotides are TGTGCCAGTAGTATCCTGAGGACAGGGAATGAAAAACTGTTTTTT. Its translation is CASSILRTGNEKLFF.

The rearrangement links TRBV6-1 to TRBJ2-3; D may be TRBD1 (5 bases). With 1 base removed from V and 3 bases from J, the gap between germline ends came to 20 bases. This CDR3 is built from 18 residues. From germline, CDR1 is MNHNS and CDR2 SASEGT. The CDR3 spells CASSEGSRQRSGTDTQYF. The CDR3 nucleotides are TGTGCCAGCAGTGAAGGAAGTAGACAGCGATCAGGTACAGATACGCAGTATTTT.

The chain has TRBV6-5 and TRBJ1-6; D gene ambiguous. The CDR3 is 14 residues long. From germline, CDR1 is MNHEY and CDR2 SVGAGI. V was shortened by 4 bases and J by 4 bases, with 8 bases between the two germline ends. The CDR3 is CASSFGRYNSPLHF. The CDR3 DNA is TGTGCCAGCAGTTTCGGCAGGTATAATTCACCCCTCCACTTT.

The V and J genes are TRBV11-1 and TRBJ2-5, with 8 bases fitting TRBD1. Trimming removed 5 bases from V and 4 bases from J; junction bases left unmatched: 3. Germline loops: CDR1 SGHAT, CDR2 FQDESV (reference sequence). The CDR3 length is 13 residues. The CDR3 sequence is CASSRDRGETQYF. CDR3 DNA sequence: TGTGCCAGCAGCAGAGACAGGGGAGAGACCCAGTACTTC.

This clone was seen more than once but under ten times. The V and J genes are TRBV6-1 and TRBJ2-5, with 7 nucleotides matching TRBD1. Germline assignment: CDR1 MNHNS and CDR2 SASEGT. V shed 8 bases, J shed 5 bases, and the junction held 11 bases outside the gene matches. This CDR3 is built from 14 residues. For the CDR3, the DNA is TGTGCCAGCGGTCATACAGGGGCCGGGGAGACCCAGTACTTC. Its protein product is CASGHTGAGETQYF.

The CDR3 sequence is CASSLATGDGQETQYF. CDR3 DNA: TGTGCCAGCAGCTTAGCGACAGGGGACGGCCAAGAGACCCAGTACTTC. The rearrangement joins TRBV7-2 to TRBJ2-5; 8 bases agree with TRBD1. CDR3 length: 16 amino acids. The germline CDR1 and CDR2 sequences are SGHTA and FQGNSA. V lost 0 bases, J lost 1 base, and 4 bases stayed unmatched.

The CDR3 protein is CASSGTGGSSYNEQFF. The DNA of the CDR3 is TGTGCCAGCAGCGGGACAGGGGGAAGTAGCTACAATGAGCAGTTCTTC. This rearrangement joins TRBV7-9 to TRBJ2-1, with 11 nucleotides matching TRBD1. Germline V gene sequence: CDR1 SEHNR, CDR2 FQNEAQ (reference sequence). The CDR3 runs to 16 residues. J gave up 3 bases and V 5 bases, and 6 bases lay outside the gene matches.

This chain joins TRBV7-2 and TRBJ2-2, with 8 bases lining up with TRBD1. Germline V gene lookup returns CDR1 SGHTA and CDR2 FQGNSA. Losses at the gene ends were 6 bases for V and 7 bases for J; bases not matched to a gene: 10. CDR3 length equals 15 residues. CDR3: CASSSRQGKIGELFF. For the CDR3, the DNA is TGTGCCAGCAGTTCACGACAGGGGAAGATCGGGGAGCTGTTTTTT.

This chain links TRBV6-5 with TRBJ2-5; 13 bases agree with TRBD2. CDR3 length: 15 amino acids. V lost 2 bases, J lost 6 bases, and 3 bases stayed unmatched. Germline V gives CDR1 MNHEY, CDR2 SVGAGI. CDR3 region: CASSYGTSGAQTQYF. For the CDR3, the DNA is TGTGCCAGCAGTTACGGGACTAGCGGGGCCCAGACCCAGTACTTC.

The rearrangement joins TRBV30 to TRBJ1-2; weak D call: TRBD1 (6 bases). This CDR3 is 14 amino acids long. Trimming took off 2 bases at V and 2 bases at J, with 12 bases between the two ends. The germline V gene has CDR1 GTSNPN and CDR2 SVGIG (reference sequence). CDR3: CAWSNRDLNYGYTF. The CDR3 nucleotides are TGTGCCTGGAGTAACAGGGATTTGAACTATGGCTACACCTTC.

V usage is TRBV5-1 and J usage is TRBJ2-2; 7 nucleotides align to TRBD1. The CDR3 is 14 amino acids. Germline loops: CDR1 SGHRS, CDR2 YFSETQ. The J segment lost 6 bases and the V segment lost 2 bases, leaving 4 bases of the junction unmatched. This chain's CDR3 is CASSFKGAAGELFF. The DNA for the CDR3 is TGCGCCAGCAGCTTTAAGGGGGCGGCCGGGGAGCTGTTTTTT. Full variable domain (rest looked up from reference TRBV5-1 and TRBJ2-2): KAGVTQTPRYLIKTRGQQVTLSCSPISGHRSVSWYQQTPGQGLQFLFEYFSETQRNKGNFPGRFSGRQFSNSRSEMNVSTLELGDSALYLCASSFKGAAGELFFGEGSRLTVL.

The rearrangement uses TRBV9 and TRBJ1-2; D perhaps matches TRBD1 (6 bases). The germline V gene has CDR1 SGDLS and CDR2 YYNGEE. V was trimmed by 4 bases and J by 3 bases, leaving 16 bases between them. This CDR3 is 15 amino acids long. The CDR3 sequence is CASSLKPGDDYGYTF. In nucleotides, the CDR3 is TGTGCCAGCAGCCTAAAACCAGGGGACGACTATGGCTACACCTTC.

In this sample, this clone turned up a few times. The chain uses TRBV4-2 and TRBJ2-1; 7 bases are a match to TRBD1. The germline CDR1 and CDR2 sequences are LGHNA and YNFKEQ. The trim removed 1 base at V and 1 base at J, leaving 7 bases unmatched. CDR3 length: 17 amino acids. The DNA for the CDR3 is TGTGCCAGCAGCCAAGTAACCGGGACAGCTTCCTACAATGAGCAGTTCTTC. Protein sequence: CASSQVTGTASYNEQFF.

This clone is a singleton in its sample. The J gene is TRBJ2-5, the V gene TRBV4-2, with 7 nucleotides matching TRBD2. The J segment lost 5 bases and the V segment lost 0 bases, leaving 3 bases of the junction unmatched. Germline V CDR1 and CDR2: LGHNA, YNFKEQ. CDR3 length: 14 amino acids. The CDR3 nucleotides are TGTGCCAGCAGCCAAGATTCCGGGGGGGAGACCCAGTACTTC. Encoded protein: CASSQDSGGETQYF.

V gene TRBV5-5 combines with J gene TRBJ1-4; D is unresolved. The length of the CDR3 is 15 residues. V was pared by 0 bases and J by 7 bases, with 13 bases between. Germline-derived CDR1 and CDR2 are SGHKS and YYEKEE (reference sequence). CDR3 DNA: TGTGCCAGCAGCTTGGGCGACCTGGGGAGTGAAAAACTGTTTTTT. Its protein product is CASSLGDLGSEKLFF. Complete variable domain (other parts from reference TRBV5-5 and TRBJ1-4): DAGVTQSPTHLIKTRGQQVTLRCSPISGHKSVSWYQQVLGQGPQFIFQYYEKEERGRGNFPDRFSARQFPNYSSELNVNALLLGDSALYLCASSLGDLGSEKLFFGSGTQLSVL.

J is TRBJ2-1 and V is TRBV10-3; no reliable D call. Trimming cost V 2 bases and J 5 bases, with 7 bases left between them. Germline loops: CDR1 ENHRY, CDR2 SYGVKD. The CDR3 spans 13 residues. CDR3 DNA: TGTGCCATCAGTGAGATCGCGAACAATGAGCAGTTCTTC. Its protein product is CAISEIANNEQFF.

This chain connects TRBV27 to TRBJ2-2; D may be TRBD2 (5 bases). Germline-derived CDR1 and CDR2 are MNHEY and SMNVEV (reference sequence). This CDR3 has 15 amino acids. With 4 bases removed from V and 1 base from J, the gap between germline ends came to 10 bases. The CDR3 DNA sequence: TGTGCCAGCAGTTACGGGATGGGGAACACCGGGGAGCTGTTTTTT. Translating it yields CASSYGMGNTGELFF.

This chain links TRBV5-5 with TRBJ1-5, with D tentatively TRBD1 (6 bases). The CDR3 is 17 amino acids. Trimming removed 4 bases from V and 0 bases from J, with 17 bases in between. Germline CDR1 SGHKS, CDR2 YYEKEE (reference sequence). This CDR3 is CASSPRADSYSNQPQHF. The DNA of the CDR3 is TGTGCCAGCAGCCCACGGGCGGACAGTTATAGCAATCAGCCCCAGCATTTT.

The chain has TRBV6-5 and TRBJ1-3; no firm D call. V lost 6 bases and J lost 0, with 6 bases in between. The CDR3 consists of 13 residues. Germline CDR1 is MNHEY and CDR2 is SVGAGI. The CDR3 sequence: CASSYSSGNTIYF. The CDR3 DNA reads as TGTGCCAGCAGCTATAGCTCTGGAAACACCATATATTTT.

As for this clone: Other nucleotide sequences in the sample specify the same CDR3. The genes are TRBV10-3 and TRBJ2-3; 11 bases are a match to TRBD2. CDR1 and CDR2 (germline): ENHRY, SYGVKD. V shed 6 bases, J shed 6 bases, and the junction held 5 bases outside the gene matches. The CDR3 extends over 14 amino acids. CDR3 nucleotides: TGTGCCATCAGCCTAGCGGGGGGTCTGGATACGCAGTATTTT. It encodes CAISLAGGLDTQYF.

With regard to this clone: The sample carries other DNA sequences with the same CDR3. The V gene is TRBV19, the J gene TRBJ1-5; tentative D call: TRBD1 (5 bases). The CDR3 is 13 amino acids. Trimming removed 0 bases from V and 5 bases from J, with 5 bases in between. The germline V gene has CDR1 LNHDA and CDR2 SQIVND (reference sequence). CDR3 nucleotide sequence: TGTGCCAGTAGTATAGACAGGGATCAGCCCCAGCATTTT. Protein: CASSIDRDQPQHF.

J is TRBJ1-2 and V is TRBV9; 9 bases are a match to TRBD1. CDR3 length equals 17 residues. V lost 1 base, J lost 6 bases, and 13 bases stayed unmatched. Germline V gene sequence: CDR1 SGDLS, CDR2 YYNGEE. The CDR3 DNA follows: TGTGCCAGCAGCGTATTCGACGGGACAGGGAGTAAAGATGGCTACACCTTC. Its protein is CASSVFDGTGSKDGYTF.

The chain is built from TRBV27 and TRBJ1-1; a possible D gene is TRBD1 (5 bases). Trimming stripped 6 bases from V and 4 bases from J, with 12 bases between. This CDR3 has 13 residues. Germline lookup yields CDR1 MNHEY and CDR2 SMNVEV (reference sequence). CDR3 in DNA: TGTGCCAGCAGCCTAGGGGCCTTCACTGAAGCTTTCTTT. Amino acid sequence: CASSLGAFTEAFF.

The rearrangement uses TRBV20-1 and TRBJ2-5; D gene ambiguous. The germline V gene has CDR1 DFQATT and CDR2 SNEGSKA (reference sequence). This CDR3 spans 10 amino acids. V was cut by 0 bases and J by 10 bases, with 6 bases left in between. CDR3 loop: CSARDRYQYF. The CDR3 nucleotides read TGCAGTGCTAGAGACAGGTACCAGTACTTC.

The chain employs TRBV5-5 and TRBJ2-1; 8 bases match TRBD1. The trim removed 0 bases at V and 4 bases at J, leaving 3 bases unmatched. The CDR3 extends over 15 amino acids. The germline CDR1 and CDR2 sequences are SGHKS and YYEKEE (reference sequence). CDR3 loop: CASSLEDRVYNEQFF. The DNA of the CDR3 is TGTGCCAGCAGCTTGGAGGACAGGGTGTACAATGAGCAGTTCTTC.

This clone occurred once. V is TRBV18 and J is TRBJ1-1, with unresolved D. Germline V gene data show CDR1 as KGHSH and CDR2 as LQKENI. V lost 3 bases and J lost 0, with 8 bases in between. This CDR3 comprises 14 residues. The CDR3 nucleotides read TGTGCCAGCTCACCGTGGCGGATGAACACTGAAGCTTTCTTT. This codes for CASSPWRMNTEAFF.

The rearrangement links TRBV27 to TRBJ1-2, with 8 bases aligning to TRBD1. In germline, CDR1 is MNHEY, CDR2 SMNVEV (reference sequence). CDR3 length equals 17 residues. V lost 7 bases and J lost 2; bases outside the gene matches: 15. CDR3 sequence: CASTLTGGQGTNYGYTF. The CDR3 DNA follows: TGTGCCAGCACCCTCACCGGAGGACAGGGAACAAACTATGGCTACACCTTC.

J is TRBJ1-1 and V is TRBV19, with a possible D match to TRBD1 (5 bases). The CDR3 sequence is 12 residues long. CDR1 is LNHDA and CDR2 is SQIVND in the germline V gene (reference sequence). CDR3 nucleotides: TGTGCGACAGAAGGCCTGAACACTGAAGCTTTCTTT. It encodes CATEGLNTEAFF.

The V call is TRBV29-1, the J call TRBJ2-6; TRBD1 matches 8 bases. V trimming: 5 bases; J trimming: 3 bases; junction bases outside the gene matches: 3. Germline-derived CDR1 and CDR2 are SQVTM and ANQGSEA. This CDR3 spans 14 amino acids. CDR3 nucleotide sequence: TGCAGCGTTTTCACAGGGGGTGGGGCCAACGTCCTGACTTTC. Its translation: CSVFTGGGANVLTF.

The chain uses TRBV5-1 and TRBJ2-5, with 11 positions matching TRBD2. The V segment lost 1 base and the J segment 5 bases; nucleotides outside the gene matches: 1. The CDR3 totals 14 residues. Looked up from germline, CDR1 is SGHRS and CDR2 is YFSETQ. The DNA for the CDR3 is TGCGCCAGCAGCTTGAGGACTAGCGGGGAGACCCAGTACTTC. Its translation: CASSLRTSGETQYF.

The CDR3, as DNA: TGTGCCAGCAGCTTCGACAGGGGTAATGAAAAACTGTTTTTT. Its protein product is CASSFDRGNEKLFF. V and J are TRBV7-2 and TRBJ1-4, with 8 bases fitting TRBD1. Looked up from germline, CDR1 is SGHTA and CDR2 is FQGNSA. V was clipped by 3 bases and J by 4 bases; unmatched bases: 1. The CDR3 contains 14 residues.